This entry lists 17 T cell receptor beta chains sequenced from one sample in a study of T cells in Graves' hyperthyroidism and ophthalmopathy. Amplification of TCR beta CDR3 regions used RNA as the template. The HTBI primer set drove a first-round RT-PCR of the TCR CDR3. TCRdb recomputed calls from the multiplex PCR reads with MiXCR, one row per CDR3 protein. Of about 420,000 distinct CDR3 sequences listed, 15% to 18% are singletons. Source material: blood. These receptor sequences come from a woman younger than 35 with Graves' hyperthyroidism.

This clonotype occurred a few times. The chain joins TRBV2 to TRBJ1-2; D is unresolved. Germline-derived CDR1 and CDR2 are SNHLY and FYNNEI. V was cut by 3 bases and J by 2 bases, with 4 bases left in between. The length of the CDR3 is 12 residues. The DNA of the CDR3 is TGTGCCAGCAGTGACGGAAACTATGGCTACACCTTC. Its protein product is CASSDGNYGYTF.

Of note for this clonotype: This may come from a read error, since a much larger clone is one base off. The chain is built from TRBV28 and TRBJ2-7; D is unresolved. This CDR3 region has 14 residues. Germline V gene lookup returns CDR1 MDHEN and CDR2 SYDVKM. For the CDR3, the DNA is TGTGGCAGCAGTCCCCGGGCCACCCTTTACGAGCAGTACTTC. It is translated as CGSSPRATLYEQYF.

For the CDR3, the DNA is TGTGCCAGCACCGACGGTATATATAATTCACCCCTCCACTTT. Its protein product is CASTDGIYNSPLHF. The V call is TRBV11-3, the J call TRBJ1-6; D is uncertain. The CDR3 runs 14 residues. Trimming left V 7 bases short and J 4 bases short, with 11 bases between. CDR1 SGHNT and CDR2 YENEEA come from the germline V gene.

Ten or more counts support this clonotype. This rearrangement joins TRBV9 to TRBJ2-1; no clear D. Germline assignment: CDR1 SGDLS and CDR2 YYNGEE. The CDR3 loop spans 12 amino acids. The V end lost 0 bases, the J end lost 8 bases, and 6 bases lay between the germline ends. Here the CDR3 DNA reads TGTGCCAGCAGCGTAGGGAAGGATGAGCAGTTCTTC. Translating gives CASSVGKDEQFF.

This clonotype was seen ten or more times. With a much larger clone just one base away, this may be a read error. The chain couples TRBV10-3 to TRBJ2-1; TRBD1 agrees at 9 bases. Unmatched junction bases numbered 2, after V lost 6 bases and J lost 8 bases. This CDR3 has 12 residues. From germline, CDR1 is ENHRY and CDR2 SYGVKD. The CDR3 DNA follows: TGTGCCATCAGAAGGACAGGGGATGAGCAGTTCTTC. This gives the protein CAIRRTGDEQFF.

This clonotype was counted at least ten times. The chain combines TRBV12-5 with TRBJ1-2; TRBD1 is a possible D gene (5 bases). CDR3 size: 12 residues. The V gene's germline CDR1 is LGHNT and CDR2 FRNRAP. The V gene lost 5 bases and the J gene lost 6 bases, with 10 bases spanning the gap. The CDR3 here is CASGPGRNGYTF. The CDR3 DNA follows: TGTGCTAGTGGTCCGGGACGGAATGGCTACACCTTC.

V is TRBV14 and J is TRBJ1-3; D remains ambiguous. This CDR3 is 17 amino acids long. V lost 1 base and J lost 2, with 15 bases in between. CDR1 and CDR2 (germline): SGHDN, FVKESK. The CDR3 DNA follows: TGTGCCAGCAGCCAAGGTCCCCACCTAGGCACTGGAAACACCATATATTTT. Amino acids: CASSQGPHLGTGNTIYF.

This clonotype was found a few times. The V gene is TRBV2, the J gene TRBJ2-1; 11 nucleotides line up with TRBD2. V lost 6 bases to trimming and J lost 8 bases; unmatched junction nucleotides: 6. The germline CDR1 and CDR2 sequences are SNHLY and FYNNEI. This CDR3 has 14 residues. The chain's CDR3 is CASRDSGGAHEQFF. DNA for the CDR3: TGTGCCAGCAGAGATAGCGGGGGGGCCCATGAGCAGTTCTTC.

This clonotype was counted ten times or more. V usage is TRBV7-3 and J usage is TRBJ1-3; D gene unclear. CDR1 is SGHTA, CDR2 FQGTGA, per germline. Deletions cut 7 bases from V and 3 bases from J, with 16 bases between. The CDR3 runs to 15 residues. The CDR3 is CASIPDGLNGNTIYF. The CDR3 coding sequence is TGTGCCAGCATCCCCGACGGACTTAATGGAAACACCATATATTTT.

In its sample, this clonotype was seen a few times. The chain employs TRBV6-9 and TRBJ1-6; maybe TRBD1 (6 bases). Germline V lookup: CDR1 MNHGY, CDR2 SVAAGI. Trimming stripped 5 bases from V and 6 bases from J, with 17 bases between. There are 16 residues in the CDR3. In DNA, the CDR3 is TGTGCCAGCAGTAACCAATGGACAGAGCTTAATTCACCCCTCCACTTT. Translation gives CASSNQWTELNSPLHF.

The V call is TRBV9, the J call TRBJ2-2; 8 bases match TRBD1. The ends lost 0 bases at V and 6 bases at J; junction bases unmatched: 10. CDR3 length: 17 residues. Germline assignment: CDR1 SGDLS and CDR2 YYNGEE. The CDR3 here is CASSVESRYRGSGELFF. CDR3 nucleotides: TGTGCCAGCAGCGTAGAATCGAGGTACAGGGGGTCCGGGGAGCTGTTTTTT.

In its sample, this clonotype was seen once. Just one base apart from a much larger clone, this may be a read error. V usage is TRBV7-2 and J usage is TRBJ2-3, with D unresolved. This CDR3 spans 14 amino acids. CDR1 and CDR2 from the germline V gene are SGHTA and FQGNSA. CDR3 amino acids: CAISRGPQKDTQYF. CDR3 nucleotide sequence: TGTGCCATCAGCAGAGGACCCCAGAAAGATACGCAGTATTTT.

This clonotype was seen only a few times. A read error may explain this, as a much larger clone is one base away. J is TRBJ1-1 and V is TRBV27; D gene uncertain. V gave up 5 bases and J gave up 3 bases, with 16 bases separating them. The germline gives CDR1 MNHEY, CDR2 SMNVEV (reference sequence). The CDR3 is 15 residues long. CDR3 loop: CASSEGRAPDTEAFF. The DNA for the CDR3 is TGTGCCAGCAGTGAAGGGAGGGCGCCGGACACTGAAGCTTTCTTT.

This clonotype was seen repeatedly, ten times or more. V gene TRBV20-1 combines with J gene TRBJ2-4; 7 nucleotides align to TRBD2. Trimming took 2 bases from V and 2 from J; bases not matched to a gene: 6. The CDR3 consists of 15 residues. Per germline, CDR1 DFQATT and CDR2 SNEGSKA (reference sequence). The CDR3 DNA is TGCAGTGCTAGATCGCGGGAGTGGACCAAAAACATTCAGTACTTC. This encodes CSARSREWTKNIQYF.

V gene TRBV10-1 combines with J gene TRBJ2-7; the match to TRBD1 covers 8 bases. This CDR3 is 16 amino acids long. CDR1 and CDR2 from the germline V gene are WNHNN and SYGVQD (reference sequence). Losses at the gene ends were 6 bases for V and 0 bases for J; bases not matched to a gene: 10. CDR3 sequence: CASRPTQGALSYEQYF. The CDR3 DNA follows: TGCGCCAGCAGGCCTACCCAGGGGGCTCTCTCCTACGAGCAGTACTTC.

This clonotype appeared many times. This sequence joins TRBV4-1 and TRBJ1-2; 7 bases fit TRBD1. The germline V gene encodes CDR1 MGHRA and CDR2 YSYEKL. The CDR3 is 15 residues long. With V trimmed by 0 bases and J by 5 bases, 6 bases remained unmatched. CDR3: CASSQDPGQNYGYTF. CDR3 coding DNA: TGCGCCAGCAGCCAAGATCCGGGACAGAATTATGGCTACACCTTC.

The chain uses TRBV12-3 or TRBV12-4 and TRBJ2-7; 9 nucleotides line up with TRBD1. This CDR3 contains 15 residues. V lost 6 bases, J lost 3 bases, and 9 bases stayed unmatched. The CDR3 is CASSTSGTGNYEQYF. In DNA form, the CDR3 reads TGTGCCAGCAGCACCTCCGGGACAGGGAACTACGAGCAGTACTTC.